Shown below are 3 T cell receptor beta chains from a single sample sequenced in a study of T-cell reconstitution after alpha-beta-depleted transplantation in children. Unique molecular identifiers were incorporated into the prepared TCRbeta library. TCRdb re-called the PCR reads with MiXCR, one entry per CDR3 protein. The table lists some 640,000 distinct CDR3 sequences, roughly 17% of them singletons. Sequencing was performed on PBMCs from the stem cell graft donor, taken from the stem cell graft. The receptor source for this set is a human donor who donated a stem cell graft to a child with acute myeloid leukemia.

This clonotype was detected only a few times. At one end, the junction sequence differs from germline, possibly due to a read error. V usage is TRBV9 and J usage is TRBJ2-1; no reliable D call. The CDR3 contains 14 residues. Germline V gene lookup returns CDR1 SGDLS and CDR2 YYNGEE. The CDR3 spells CASSVGLDTNEQFF. The CDR3 DNA reads TGTGCCAGCAGTGTAGGATTAGATACCAATGAGCAGTTCTTC.

This clonotype was counted a few times. The V and J genes are TRBV12-3 or TRBV12-4 and TRBJ2-1, with 8 positions matching TRBD2. This CDR3 spans 15 amino acids. J gave up 5 bases and V 6 bases, and 9 bases lay outside the gene matches. CDR3 sequence (DNA): TGTGCCAGCAGGATTAAAGGAGCGGGGGACAATGAGCAGTTCTTC. Amino acid sequence: CASRIKGAGDNEQFF.

The table lists this clonotype with many counts. The chain has TRBV29-1 and TRBJ1-2, with 9 bases aligning to TRBD1. V lost 7 bases, J lost 6 bases, and 6 bases stayed unmatched. CDR1 and CDR2 from the germline V gene are SQVTM and ANQGSEA. The CDR3 contains 12 residues. The CDR3 sequence: CSGGDREDGYTF. CDR3 nucleotides: TGCAGCGGGGGGGACAGGGAAGATGGCTACACCTTC.